This T cell receptor (beta chain) was recorded in a study of T cell responses to AZD1222 COVID-19 vaccine (dated by TCRdb to 2020 to 2023). Regarding the complete study: TCR sequencing was performed for 230 to 250 trial participants, of whom some 200 were given two doses of AZD1222 and some 25 were given two doses of MenACWY control vaccine. Enrollment into the trials was organized by age into subgroups of 18-55, 56-69 and 70-plus years, and those subgroups contained roughly 140, 27 and 60 TCR-sequenced participants, respectively. Study-wide conclusions, independent of this receptor: In the small 56-69-year group, the increase in depth fell short of significance, most likely because of low power. Conclusions about previously exposed vaccinees are limited, since just five to seven AZD1222 recipients were seropositive for SARS-CoV-2 at baseline. Reportedly, close to half of the unique spike-specific TCRs recognized epitopes lying outside the regions that are mutated in the B.1.351 and B.1.1.7 variants. The whole spike protein was spanned by vaccine-associated CD4 TCRs, and dominant responses were seen in regions 160-218 and 743-854. Because no samples from the day 14 peak response were available, repertoires could be characterized only after the peak T cell response. Participants were mostly white British, with more females than males. The authors suggested clonal diversity may have been underestimated. After two AZD1222 doses, both the breadth and the depth of spike-specific TCRs were significantly higher than at day 0 and than in MenACWY recipients.

The time point label, as the study defines it: about 28 days (+/-7) after the second vaccine dose. Because spike-specific TCR depth and breadth did not differ between the two schedules, AZD1222 recipients who got a second dose at roughly 4 weeks were pooled with those who got a second dose at roughly 12 weeks. Vaccinee samples were obtained from the UK trials COV001 and COV002, which included a single-blind randomized controlled phase 2/3 trial of AZD1222 (ChAdOx1 nCoV-19) in healthy adults. For TCRbeta chain sequencing, PBMC samples were collected from trial participants at day 0 and at day 28 after the second dose. Clipping removes 6 bases from V and 0 bases from J, with 11 as the unmatched junction base count. The CDR3 spans 18 residues, from the cysteine through the phenylalanine. The entry retains the CDR3 DNA only, 54 bases that are in frame from base 1. The germline V gene provides CDR1 KGHSH and CDR2 LQKENI.

For this clone: Which antigen it targets is not known. No per-base quality is available; no much larger clone lies one base away.

The CDR3 regions of human TCRbeta chains were analyzed by immunosequencing. The authors' pipeline ran thus. Repertoire TCRs were checked for matches against a reference library of SARS-CoV-2-specific TCRs that had been generated using the MIRA antigen-specificity platform. Breadth was defined as the fraction of unique TCRs that were SARS-CoV-2-associated, and depth was defined as the fraction of total T cells that were SARS-CoV-2-associated. Using the MIRA data, every spike-specific TCR was mapped to the spike region that the TCR reacted to and assigned to either a CD4 or a CD8 class. Log10-transformed breadth and depth values were compared by one-way ANOVA with Sidak's multiple comparisons tests. In TCRdb, the immuneACCESS table is reduced to in-frame sequences with V and J assigned. These tables do not hold every clone; where another copy was compared, an unresolved V gene accounts for under half, and the others remain unexplained. V and J calls and clone size are copied from that table; D and trimming were computed from the DNA. This sample gives approximately 110,000 clones in total; 80% to 95% of them show up just once. About 8% of the sample rests with the top ten.

This TCR came from an adult who received the AZD1222 COVID-19 vaccine. The sequences come from peripheral blood, collected 28 days after the second AZD1222 dose. The rearranged chain carries TRBV18 and TRBJ1-6; TRBD1 fits 7 bases in the junction. The CDR3 corresponds to CASSPQRGQISYNSPLHF. The sequenced DNA is TGTGCCAGCTCCCCTCAGAGGGGACAGATCTCCTATAATTCACCCCTCCACTTT.